This TCR beta chain was observed in a study of T-cell reconstitution after alpha-beta-depleted transplantation in children. Study-wide findings and caveats: The high TCRbeta diversity at day 60 in some patients came from surviving recipient T cells and thymic progenitors. T-cell numbers and diversity one year post-transplant derived largely from freshly generated T cells.

TCRbeta library construction was performed incorporating unique molecular identifiers. TCRdb passed the PCR reads through MiXCR, listing each CDR3 protein once. The table has approximately 350,000 distinct CDR3 sequences, 15% to 20% seen once; the top ten hold approximately 44%. This CDR3 has 16 residues. V trimming: 4 bases; J trimming: 0 bases; junction bases outside the gene matches: 4. Regarding this clonotype: The antigen remains unidentified.

This chain connects TRBV12-3 or TRBV12-4 to TRBJ2-7; 12 positions agree with TRBD2. This material consisted of PBMCs, mostly from graft donor cells, taken 360 days after TCRalphabeta/CD19-depleted stem cell transplant. This clonotype originated in a male patient between 2 and 15 years old who had a stem cell transplant for acute lymphoblastic leukemia, so the T cells may come from the graft donor. CDR3 sequence (DNA): TGTGCCAGCAGTTCCTCGACTAGCGGGAGCTCCTACGAGCAGTACTTC. It translates to CASSSSTSGSSYEQYF.